These 11 T cell receptor beta chains were sequenced from one sample in a study of T cells after yellow fever vaccination. Via MiXCR, TCRdb re-called the 5' RACE reads, giving one row per CDR3 protein. The sample shows over 150,000 distinct CDR3 sequences, about 7% of them seen only once. Material: CD4+ T cells sorted from PBMCs, obtained about 5 days after the first yellow fever vaccination. The receptors derive from a man between 18 and 29 years old who received the YFV17D yellow fever vaccine.

This clonotype has at least ten counts. The chain couples TRBV12-3 or TRBV12-4 to TRBJ2-5; 7 nucleotides line up with TRBD2. J was trimmed by 4 bases and V by 8 bases; bases with no gene match: 13. The CDR3 runs 15 residues. CDR3 protein: CASLQSRGVRETQYF. In DNA, the CDR3 is TGTGCCAGCTTGCAATCCCGGGGGGTTCGAGAGACCCAGTACTTC.

Ten or more counts support this clonotype. The chain carries TRBV6-5 and TRBJ2-5; TRBD2 aligns across 8 bases. Trimming at V came to 4 bases and at J to 5 bases, leaving 9 bases not matched to a gene. CDR3 size: 15 residues. Germline CDR1 and CDR2: MNHEY and SVGAGI. CDR3 DNA sequence: TGTGCCAGCAGTTGGCTAGAGCGGGGGATGGAGACCCAGTACTTC. Translated, it gives CASSWLERGMETQYF.

This clonotype was found many times. The rearrangement uses TRBV4-3 and TRBJ2-5; D might be TRBD1 or TRBD2, each matching 6 bases. Trimming took 1 base from V and 4 from J, leaving 13 bases between them. Looked up from germline, CDR1 is LGHNA and CDR2 is YSLEER. The length of the CDR3 is 15 residues. DNA for the CDR3: TGCGCCAGCAGCCAAGGCGCTCCGGGGGCAGAGACCCAGTACTTC. As protein: CASSQGAPGAETQYF.

This clonotype was detected a few times. J is TRBJ2-7 and V is TRBV7-2, with TRBD1 as a possible D gene (7 bases). V lost 2 bases, J lost 2 bases, and 13 bases lay in between. The CDR3 sequence is 15 residues long. Germline CDR1 SGHTA, CDR2 FQGNSA. The CDR3 sequence is CASSLRGRGTYEQYF. DNA of the CDR3: TGTGCCAGCAGCTTAAGGGGGCGGGGAACCTACGAGCAGTACTTC.

The chain carries TRBV19 and TRBJ2-5, with TRBD1 matching 10 bases. Unmatched junction bases numbered 3, after V lost 6 bases and J lost 5 bases. This CDR3 region has 13 residues. Germline CDR1 LNHDA, CDR2 SQIVND (reference sequence). The CDR3 is CASRRQGAETQYF. The CDR3 DNA reads TGTGCCAGTAGGAGACAGGGGGCGGAGACCCAGTACTTC.

This clonotype turned up a few times. This chain uses TRBV27 with TRBJ1-4; tentatively, D is TRBD1 (6 bases). The CDR3 totals 15 residues. Germline loops: CDR1 MNHEY, CDR2 SMNVEV (reference sequence). Trimming took 3 bases from V and 10 from J, leaving 18 bases between them. The CDR3 nucleotides are TGTGCCAGCAGTTTTAGTGGACAGCCAATGGGAAAACTGTTTTTT. This codes for CASSFSGQPMGKLFF. Full variable domain (outside the CDR3, taken from reference TRBV27 and TRBJ1-4): EAQVTQNPRYLITVTGKKLTVTCSQNMNHEYMSWYRQDPGLGLRQIYYSMNVEVTDKGDVPEGYKVSRKEKRNFPLILESPSPNQTSLYFCASSFSGQPMGKLFFGSGTQLSVL.

This clonotype was found many times. The chain links TRBV9 to TRBJ2-3; D is unresolved. Trimming shortened V by 0 bases and J by 1 base, and 9 bases separated the two germline ends. From germline, CDR1 is SGDLS and CDR2 YYNGEE. The CDR3 runs to 15 residues. CDR3 sequence (DNA): TGTGCCAGCAGCGTAGCACAGAGACGCACAGATACGCAGTATTTT. This gives the protein CASSVAQRRTDTQYF. Full variable domain (rest looked up from reference TRBV9 and TRBJ2-3): DSGVTQTPKHLITATGQRVTLRCSPRSGDLSVYWYQQSLDQGLQFLIQYYNGEERAKGNILERFSAQQFPDLHSELNLSSLELGDSALYFCASSVAQRRTDTQYFGPGTRLTVL.

In regard to this clonotype: This may arise from a read error, as a much more abundant clone is one base away. The chain uses TRBV12-3 or TRBV12-4 and TRBJ2-1; D uncertain. CDR3 length equals 19 residues. As DNA, the CDR3 is TGTGCCCGCAGTTTTGGTTCTCTCGGCAGGCTCCAACTAACCAATGAGCAGTTCTTC. Translated: CARSFGSLGRLQLTNEQFF.

This clonotype was found a few times. This rearrangement joins TRBV7-8 to TRBJ2-1; D remains unclear. Trimming took 0 bases from V and 4 from J, leaving 13 bases between them. The length of the CDR3 is 16 residues. Germline assignment: CDR1 SGHVS and CDR2 FQNEAQ. CDR3 DNA: TGTGCCAGCAGCTTAGCAGCTGGAAATCAATACAATGAGCAGTTCTTC. This encodes CASSLAAGNQYNEQFF. Together with reference TRBV7-8 and TRBJ2-1, the CDR3 gives the full variable domain: GAGVSQSPRYKVAKRGQDVALRCDPISGHVSLFWYQQALGQGPEFLTYFQNEAQLDKSGLPSDRFFAERPEGSVSTLKIQRTQQEDSAVYLCASSLAAGNQYNEQFFGPGTRLTVL.

The chain employs TRBV16 and TRBJ1-3; no firm D call. CDR1 and CDR2 from the germline V gene are KGHSY and FQNENV. The CDR3 runs to 15 residues. Deletions cut 4 bases from V and 0 bases from J, with 10 bases between. For the CDR3, the DNA is TGTGCCAGCAGCCTGACGTCTTTCTCTGGAAACACCATATATTTT. This gives the protein CASSLTSFSGNTIYF.

At least ten counts were recorded for this clonotype. The chain joins TRBV20-1 to TRBJ1-1; D call uncertain. Germline V gives CDR1 DFQATT, CDR2 SNEGSKA (reference sequence). The CDR3 extends over 13 amino acids. V lost 3 bases, J lost 0 bases, and 8 bases lay in between. As DNA, the CDR3 is TGCAGTGCTAGCGCTCATATGAACACTGAAGCTTTCTTT. This encodes CSASAHMNTEAFF.